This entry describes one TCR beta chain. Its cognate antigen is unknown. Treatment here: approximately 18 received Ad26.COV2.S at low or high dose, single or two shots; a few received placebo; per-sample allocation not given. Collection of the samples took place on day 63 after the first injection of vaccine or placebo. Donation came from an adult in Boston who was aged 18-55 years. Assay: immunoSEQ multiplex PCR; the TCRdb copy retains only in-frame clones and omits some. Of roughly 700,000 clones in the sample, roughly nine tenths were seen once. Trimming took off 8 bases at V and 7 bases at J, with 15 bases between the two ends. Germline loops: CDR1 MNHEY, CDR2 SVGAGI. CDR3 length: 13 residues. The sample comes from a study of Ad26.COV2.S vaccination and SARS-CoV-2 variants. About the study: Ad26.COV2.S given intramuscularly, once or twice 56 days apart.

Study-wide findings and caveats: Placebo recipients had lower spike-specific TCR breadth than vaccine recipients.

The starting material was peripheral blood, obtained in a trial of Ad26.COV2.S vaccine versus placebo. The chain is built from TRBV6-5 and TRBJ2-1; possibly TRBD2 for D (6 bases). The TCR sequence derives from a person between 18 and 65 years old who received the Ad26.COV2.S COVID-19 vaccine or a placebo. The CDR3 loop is CASAPGVGNEQFF. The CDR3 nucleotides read TGTGCCAGCGCCCCGGGAGTCGGGAATGAGCAGTTCTTC.